The table lists the clone carrying this T cell receptor (beta chain) with many counts. Germline V gene data show CDR1 as KGHSH and CDR2 as LQKENI. With 3 bases removed from V and 2 bases from J, the gap between germline ends came to 13 bases. The CDR3 is made up of 15 amino acids. This sample was taken from a study of regulatory T cells in long-lasting Graves disease. The time point: newly diagnosed GD, antithyroid drugs for less than 3 months. RNA from PBMCs was the source of the TCR library. The collection involved drawing about 8.2 milliliters of peripheral blood into EDTA tubes. Both iRepertoire HTBI primers and Arm-PCR of CDR3 regions were used to build the TCR beta libraries. Authors' analysis steps: Among the samples, under 70 TRBV and 14 to 15 TRBJ segments were identified. TCRdb analysed the multiplex PCR reads with MiXCR anew, one entry per CDR3 protein. What appears here as the V and J calls and clone size reflects TCRdb's work, not the paper's. The sample records a few hundred thousand distinct CDR3 sequences, 10% to 15% being singletons.

The sample was also reused in another study, on T cells in Graves' hyperthyroidism and ophthalmopathy.

The input for sequencing was peripheral blood mononuclear cells (PBMCs), taken at new diagnosis, from a patient treated with antithyroid drugs. The rearrangement uses TRBV18 and TRBJ2-5; the D is unclear. The TCR was taken from a woman between 18 and 30 years old with Graves disease. Here the CDR3 DNA reads TGTGCCAGCTCACCCCCGCCACCAACGCAAGAGACCCAGTACTTC. Protein product: CASSPPPPTQETQYF.